The rows below give T cell receptor beta chains drawn from one sample of a study of T cells in Graves' hyperthyroidism and ophthalmopathy. TCRdb redid the calling of the multiplex PCR reads with MiXCR, one entry per CDR3 protein. Of around 720,000 distinct CDR3 sequences listed, 30% to 40% are singletons. The sample consisted of blood. The receptors shown here come from a middle-aged woman with Graves' hyperthyroidism. The CDR3 runs from the conserved cysteine through the conserved F or W. The D gene is left open where the match is weak. The size entry is marked missing in some rows and otherwise reads once, few, many or a size class.

TRBV5-8	TRBJ2-7	-	-	16	TGTGCCAGCAGCTCCAGAATGGGCGCGACCCACTACGAGCAGTACTTC	CASSSRMGATHYEQYF
TRBV12-3/TRBV12-4	TRBJ1-1	-	-	14	TGTGCCAGCACCCTGGGTGGGGAGTACACTGAAGCTTTCTTT	CASTLGGEYTEAFF
TRBV27	TRBJ1-1	-	-	15	TGTGCCAGCAGACCCGTGGGCAGGGTGGACACTGAAGCTTTCTTT	CASRPVGRVDTEAFF
TRBV4-3	TRBJ2-2	-	TRBD1	16	TGCGCCAGCAGCCGCGAGGACAGGCGAGACACCGGGGAGCTGTTTTTT	CASSREDRRDTGELFF
TRBV19	TRBJ1-1	-	-	14	TGTGCCAGTAGTGACCGGACACCGAACACTGAAGCTTTCTTT	CASSDRTPNTEAFF
TRBV7-2	TRBJ1-1	-	TRBD1	16	TGCGCCAGCAGCCAGGCCTGGACAGGGGGCGGCACTGAAGCTTTCTTT	CASSQAWTGGGTEAFF
TRBV4-1	TRBJ1-5	-	-	15	TGCGCCAGCAGCCAGTCCCGGGCAGGGAGTCAGCCCCAGCATTTT	CASSQSRAGSQPQHF
TRBV9	TRBJ2-6	few	-	16	TGTGCCAGCAGCCCTCATGGGCAATCTGGGGCCAACGTCCTGACTTTC	CASSPHGQSGANVLTF
TRBV19	TRBJ2-2	few	-	15	TGTGCCAGTAGCCGCCCCGGGGCGGACACCGGGGAGCTGTTTTTT	CASSRPGADTGELFF
TRBV6-6	TRBJ2-6	many	-	15	TGTGCCAGCAGTTACTCGATTGCTGGGGCCAACGTCCTGACTTTC	CASSYSIAGANVLTF
TRBV29-1	TRBJ1-4	many	TRBD1	14	TGCAGCGCCGAGACGGGACAGGCCCGGGGAAAACTGTTTTTT	CSAETGQARGKLFF
TRBV10-3	TRBJ1-2	-	-	12	TGTGCCATCAGTGAACACCTCTATGGCTACACCTTC	CAISEHLYGYTF
TRBV5-1	TRBJ2-5	many	TRBD1	15	TGCGCCAGCAGCCAACGGACAGGTGGCCAAGAGACCCAGTACTTC	CASSQRTGGQETQYF
TRBV20-1	TRBJ2-7	many	TRBD2	14	TGCAGTGCTAGAGATCCTAGCGGGAGGTACGAGCAGTACTTC	CSARDPSGRYEQYF
TRBV7-9	TRBJ2-2	many	-	12	TGTGCCAGCAGCCCTTCCTCCGGGGAGCTGTTTTTT	CASSPSSGELFF
TRBV7-2	TRBJ1-2	-	-	14	TGTGCCAGCAGCTTAGCAGCCGGGCACTATGGCTACACCTTC	CASSLAAGHYGYTF
TRBV10-2	TRBJ1-5	many	TRBD1	17	TGCGCCAGCAGAGACTCAGGGGACAGCCATAGCAATCAGCCCCAGCATTTT	CASRDSGDSHSNQPQHF
TRBV12-3/TRBV12-4	TRBJ1-2	few	TRBD1	16	TGTGCCAGCAGGCTACACCCGGGACAGGCGATTTATGGCTACACCTTC	CASRLHPGQAIYGYTF
TRBV9	TRBJ1-2	few	-	14	TGTGCCAGCAGCCCCCCGCCGGGAACCCACGGCTACACCTTC	CASSPPPGTHGYTF
TRBV7-8	TRBJ1-6	few	TRBD1	15	TGTGCCAGCAGCTCGGGACAGGGTGAGGGATCACCCCTCCACTTT	CASSSGQGEGSPLHF